The 30 T cell receptor beta chains below all came from one sample that was sequenced in a study of shared clonotypes between healthy human individuals (TCRdb year 2020). The library was prepared using the immunoSEQ multiplex PCR assay. TCRdb took this table from immuneACCESS and kept in-frame rearrangements with V and J called. Such tables lack part of the clones; where checked against another copy, unresolved V genes explain under half of the gap, and the rest is unexplained. The sample table lists 560,000 or so clones, about 96% of them with a count of one. The ten most abundant clones make up about 0.12% of the sample. CD8 naive samples were obtained by positive selection for CCR7 among CD45RO-negative cells, yielding a CD45RA+CCR7+ population from which TemRA cells were excluded. Input material: naive CD8+ T cells sorted from blood. In light of the paper, this sample's cell subset or site label describes: CD45RA+CCR7+. Every receptor here comes from a woman younger than 45 in good health.

The V and J genes are TRBV5-6 and TRBJ2-5; weak D call: TRBD1 (6 bases). V lost 0 bases and J lost 3, with 9 bases in between. Germline loops: CDR1 SGHDT, CDR2 YYEEEE. This CDR3 has 14 amino acids. The chain's CDR3 is CASSLAGGKETQYF. The CDR3 nucleotides read TGTGCCAGCAGCTTGGCTGGGGGCAAAGAGACCCAGTACTTC.

This clone was seen once. The chain links TRBV2 to TRBJ2-5, with 12 bases that match TRBD1. Unmatched junction bases numbered 11, after V lost 7 bases and J lost 5 bases. CDR1 is SNHLY, CDR2 FYNNEI, per germline. This CDR3 contains 16 residues. The CDR3 is CASILPGTGGGETQYF. For the CDR3, the DNA is TGTGCCAGCATTCTACCAGGGACAGGGGGCGGGGAGACCCAGTACTTC.

The chain is built from TRBV13 and TRBJ1-4; D is ambiguous. The CDR3 contains 16 residues. Trimming left V 5 bases short and J 0 bases short, with 13 bases between. Per germline, CDR1 PRHDT and CDR2 FYEKMQ (reference sequence). In nucleotides, the CDR3 is TGTGCCAGCAGCCCGCCGGATCGGGCAACTAATGAAAAACTGTTTTTT. It specifies CASSPPDRATNEKLFF.

CDR3 amino acids: CASSQESASGSLGDTQYF. In DNA form, the CDR3 reads TGTGCCAGCAGCCAAGAAAGCGCTAGCGGGAGTCTCGGAGATACGCAGTATTTT. The chain employs TRBV4-2 and TRBJ2-3; 10 nucleotides align to TRBD2. The germline V gene has CDR1 LGHNA and CDR2 YNFKEQ. J was trimmed by 5 bases and V by 0 bases; bases with no gene match: 11. This CDR3 region has 18 residues.

The chain joins TRBV7-9 to TRBJ2-1; weak D call: TRBD1 (5 bases). The CDR3 has 13 residues. V dropped 3 bases and J dropped 8 bases, with 11 bases sitting between them. CDR1 and CDR2 (germline): SEHNR, FQNEAQ (reference sequence). The CDR3 protein is CASSFRVGDEQFF. CDR3 bases: TGTGCCAGCAGCTTTAGGGTAGGGGATGAGCAGTTCTTC. The variable domain in full, with the rest retrieved from reference TRBV7-9 and TRBJ2-1, is DTGVSQNPRHKITKRGQNVTFRCDPISEHNRLYWYRQTLGQGPEFLTYFQNEAQLEKSRLLSDRFSAERPKGSFSTLEIQRTEQGDSAMYLCASSFRVGDEQFFGPGTRLTVL.

The V call is TRBV27, the J call TRBJ2-7; D is unclear. Germline CDR1 is MNHEY and CDR2 is SMNVEV (reference sequence). The V and J ends lost 2 bases and 0 bases respectively, with 8 bases between them. CDR3 length equals 14 residues. In DNA, the CDR3 is TGTGCCAGCAGTTTACTGTCCAACTCCTACGAGCAGTACTTC. It translates to CASSLLSNSYEQYF.

The chain employs TRBV5-1 and TRBJ1-4; no clear D. Germline lookup yields CDR1 SGHRS and CDR2 YFSETQ. CDR3 size: 17 residues. The V and J ends lost 0 bases and 4 bases respectively, with 16 bases between them. The CDR3, as DNA: TGCGCCAGCAGCTTGGCGGGCCCTCTGGTGTATAATGAAAAACTGTTTTTT. It encodes CASSLAGPLVYNEKLFF. Looking up the rest from reference TRBV5-1 and TRBJ1-4 gives the full variable domain: KAGVTQTPRYLIKTRGQQVTLSCSPISGHRSVSWYQQTPGQGLQFLFEYFSETQRNKGNFPGRFSGRQFSNSRSEMNVSTLELGDSALYLCASSLAGPLVYNEKLFFGSGTQLSVL.

The CDR3 DNA reads as TGTGCCAGCAGTGAAGGTATCACCGGGGAGCTGTTTTTT. As protein: CASSEGITGELFF. V gene TRBV2 combines with J gene TRBJ2-2; D ambiguous. Germline V CDR1 and CDR2: SNHLY, FYNNEI. The CDR3 runs to 13 residues. V was trimmed by 1 base and J by 4 bases, leaving 4 bases between them. The full variable domain, completed using reference TRBV2 and TRBJ2-2, is EPEVTQTPSHQVTQMGQEVILRCVPISNHLYFYWYRQILGQKVEFLVSFYNNEISEKSEIFDDQFSVERPDGSNFTLKIRSTKLEDSAMYFCASSEGITGELFFGEGSRLTVL.

This chain links TRBV13 with TRBJ1-2, with 12 bases fitting TRBD1. The CDR3 sequence is 17 residues long. Trimming cost V 5 bases and J 4 bases; bases outside gene matches: 11. In germline, CDR1 is PRHDT, CDR2 FYEKMQ (reference sequence). This chain's CDR3 is CASSQGTGGINGYGYTF. The CDR3, as DNA: TGTGCCAGCAGCCAAGGGACAGGGGGCATCAACGGCTATGGCTACACCTTC. The full variable domain, its missing parts supplied by reference TRBV13 and TRBJ1-2, is AAGVIQSPRHLIKEKRETATLKCYPIPRHDTVYWYQQGPGQDPQFLISFYEKMQSDKGSIPDRFSAQQFSDYHSELNMSSLELGDSALYFCASSQGTGGINGYGYTFGSGTRLTVV.

This clone appeared a single time. The chain has TRBV9 and TRBJ1-1; TRBD1 is a possible D gene (5 bases). Germline CDR1 SGDLS, CDR2 YYNGEE. The CDR3 length is 15 residues. V was cut by 4 bases and J by 5 bases, with 18 bases left in between. The CDR3, as DNA: TGTGCCAGCAGCCCCCTGGGCAGGGCCATGACTGAAGCTTTCTTT. It encodes CASSPLGRAMTEAFF.

The chain is built from TRBV7-2 and TRBJ1-5; D possibly corresponds to TRBD1 (5 bases). Trimming pared 3 bases from V and 2 bases from J, leaving 8 bases between. The CDR3 runs to 14 residues. Germline V gene data show CDR1 as SGHTA and CDR2 as FQGNSA. Here the CDR3 reads CASSLSRGNQPQHF. The CDR3 coding sequence is TGTGCCAGCAGCTTGAGCAGGGGCAATCAGCCCCAGCATTTT.

V and J are TRBV7-8 and TRBJ1-1; D ambiguous. Germline V gene lookup returns CDR1 SGHVS and CDR2 FQNEAQ. Trimming left V 1 base short and J 1 base short, with 4 bases between. The CDR3 is 13 amino acids. The DNA for the CDR3 is TGTGCCAGCAGCTTAGGGGAGAACACTGAAGCTTTCTTT. Residues: CASSLGENTEAFF.

The rearrangement uses TRBV9 and TRBJ2-1; D is undetermined. CDR1 and CDR2 from the germline V gene are SGDLS and YYNGEE. Trimming took off 0 bases at V and 2 bases at J, with 9 bases between the two ends. The CDR3 loop spans 15 amino acids. CDR3 residues: CASSVAGSAYNEQFF. The CDR3 DNA reads as TGTGCCAGCAGCGTAGCGGGCTCCGCCTACAATGAGCAGTTCTTC.

The V call is TRBV11-1, the J call TRBJ1-1, with D possibly matching TRBD1 (6 bases). This CDR3 comprises 15 residues. Germline-derived CDR1 and CDR2 are SGHAT and FQDESV (reference sequence). V lost 5 bases to trimming and J lost 4 bases, with 17 bases between them. Written as DNA, the CDR3 is TGTGCCAGCAGCAGTCGACAGGTCCGTCCCACTGAAGCTTTCTTT. It specifies CASSSRQVRPTEAFF.

As concerns this clone: Since a much larger clone is just one base distant, this may be a read error. At the DNA level, this CDR3 is encoded by other sequences in the same sample as well. The chain joins TRBV5-4 to TRBJ2-5; D gene ambiguous. Trimming shortened V by 2 bases and J by 1 base, and 6 bases separated the two germline ends. From germline, CDR1 is SGHNT and CDR2 YYREEE (reference sequence). The CDR3 contains 13 residues. The CDR3 region has the DNA TGTGCCAGCAGCTTTGAGGCCCAAGAGACCCAGTACTTC. Residues: CASSFEAQETQYF.

This chain connects TRBV5-1 to TRBJ1-1; D not resolved. The CDR3 totals 16 residues. Germline V gene sequence: CDR1 SGHRS, CDR2 YFSETQ. Trimming took off 4 bases at V and 5 bases at J, with 21 bases between the two ends. The CDR3 sequence is CASSLFSSPGGTEAFF. The CDR3 DNA sequence: TGCGCCAGCAGCCTCTTTTCAAGCCCTGGCGGGACTGAAGCTTTCTTT.

The chain carries TRBV7-3 and TRBJ2-1; TRBD2 matches 7 bases. In germline, CDR1 is SGHTA, CDR2 FQGTGA. There are 16 residues in the CDR3. V was clipped by 0 bases and J by 4 bases; unmatched bases: 6. CDR3 coding DNA: TGTGCCAGCAGCTTAACGGGGAGGGCCCTTTACAATGAGCAGTTCTTC. Translated: CASSLTGRALYNEQFF.

The chain couples TRBV6-5 to TRBJ2-5, with D perhaps matching TRBD2 (6 bases). Germline CDR1 reads MNHEY; CDR2 reads SVGAGI. V lost 6 bases and J 5 bases, leaving 16 bases between the germline ends. This CDR3 comprises 14 residues. This CDR3 is CASSPDYLRETQYF. The CDR3 region has the DNA TGTGCCAGCAGCCCGGACTATTTGAGGGAGACCCAGTACTTC.

The chain employs TRBV28 and TRBJ2-7; possibly TRBD2 for D (6 bases). V lost 5 bases to trimming and J lost 2 bases, with 13 bases between them. The germline CDR1 and CDR2 sequences are MDHEN and SYDVKM. CDR3 length: 14 residues. CDR3 DNA: TGTGCCAGCAGTGACCTAGCGAATACCTACGAGCAGTACTTC. Encoded protein: CASSDLANTYEQYF.

This clone was detected only once. The V and J genes are TRBV5-4 and TRBJ2-2; D is possibly TRBD1 (6 bases). Germline CDR1 is SGHNT and CDR2 is YYREEE (reference sequence). V was shortened by 5 bases and J by 1 base, with 9 bases between the two germline ends. The CDR3 has 14 amino acids. The CDR3 region has the DNA TGTGCCAGCAGAACGGGACAGAACACCGGGGAGCTGTTTTTT. This encodes CASRTGQNTGELFF. Supplemented by reference TRBV5-4 and TRBJ2-2, the full variable domain reads ETGVTQSPTHLIKTRGQQVTLRCSSQSGHNTVSWYQQALGQGPQFIFQYYREEENGRGNFPPRFSGLQFPNYSSELNVNALELDDSALYLCASRTGQNTGELFFGEGSRLTVL.

V usage is TRBV4-1 and J usage is TRBJ1-1, with no clear D. Germline V gives CDR1 MGHRA, CDR2 YSYEKL. Deletions cut 2 bases from V and 0 bases from J, with 16 bases between. This CDR3 region has 17 residues. Here the CDR3 reads CASSQYPFIGLNTEAFF. CDR3 sequence (DNA): TGCGCCAGCAGCCAATACCCTTTTATAGGCCTGAACACTGAAGCTTTCTTT.

V is TRBV14 and J is TRBJ2-7; the match to TRBD2 covers 11 bases. The CDR3 sequence is 16 residues long. The junction had 6 bases not matched to a gene; V was cut back by 1 base and J by 4 bases. Germline V lookup: CDR1 SGHDN, CDR2 FVKESK. CDR3 residues: CASSQVQLAGAYEQYF. Here the CDR3 DNA reads TGTGCCAGCAGCCAAGTCCAACTAGCGGGAGCGTACGAGCAGTACTTC.

The genes are TRBV6-1 and TRBJ2-2; no clear D. The CDR3 is 13 residues long. Looked up from germline, CDR1 is MNHNS and CDR2 is SASEGT. Trimming cost V 3 bases and J 4 bases, with 6 bases left between them. The CDR3 DNA sequence: TGTGCCAGCAGTGATAGGCTCACCGGGGAGCTGTTTTTT. Its translation: CASSDRLTGELFF.

The V call is TRBV30, the J call TRBJ1-1; D is possibly TRBD1 (5 bases). The ends were cut back, 4 bases at V and 1 base at J, with 13 bases in the middle. The V gene's germline CDR1 is GTSNPN and CDR2 SVGIG (reference sequence). The CDR3 loop spans 14 amino acids. CDR3 sequence reads: CAWTPGRGNTEAFF. CDR3 sequence (DNA): TGTGCCTGGACCCCGGGACGGGGGAACACTGAAGCTTTCTTT.

This clone occurred once. The chain uses TRBV28 and TRBJ1-1; a possible D gene is TRBD1 (5 bases). Trimming pared 2 bases from V and 5 bases from J, leaving 18 bases between. CDR1 and CDR2 from the germline V gene are MDHEN and SYDVKM. This CDR3 contains 16 residues. The CDR3 reads CASSLGTGLRGTEAFF. CDR3 bases: TGTGCCAGCAGTTTAGGAACGGGGCTAAGAGGGACTGAAGCTTTCTTT.

V usage is TRBV7-9 and J usage is TRBJ2-7; TRBD2 aligns across 8 bases. With V trimmed by 5 bases and J by 4 bases, 13 bases remained unmatched. This CDR3 spans 16 amino acids. In germline, CDR1 is SEHNR, CDR2 FQNEAQ (reference sequence). CDR3 region: CASSQNSGTSWYEQYF. The CDR3, as DNA: TGTGCCAGCAGCCAAAATTCCGGGACTAGTTGGTACGAGCAGTACTTC.

The CDR3 spells CASSLLGSGRAYNEQFF. The CDR3 DNA is TGCGCCAGCAGTCTATTGGGTAGCGGGAGGGCTTACAATGAGCAGTTCTTC. The chain employs TRBV23-1 and TRBJ2-1, with 11 bases fitting TRBD2. TRBV23-1 is noted as an ORF with a role that remains uncertain. V gave up 4 bases and J gave up 4 bases; unmatched junction bases: 9. The length of the CDR3 is 17 residues.

V and J are TRBV2 and TRBJ1-1; 9 bases agree with TRBD1. CDR3 length: 15 amino acids. After removal of 10 bases from V and 2 bases from J, the junction contained 11 bases not matched to a gene. Germline CDR1 and CDR2: SNHLY and FYNNEI. The CDR3 DNA is TGTGCCAACTCACAGGGGGCGAGGTATAACACTGAAGCTTTCTTT. Its protein is CANSQGARYNTEAFF.

The J gene is TRBJ2-3, the V gene TRBV5-4; 13 bases fit TRBD2. After removal of 3 bases from V and 0 bases from J, the junction contained 7 bases not matched to a gene. Germline lookup yields CDR1 SGHNT and CDR2 YYREEE (reference sequence). The CDR3 runs to 18 residues. CDR3 bases: TGTGCCAGCAGCTCCTGGACTAGCGGGAGTCCCAGCACAGATACGCAGTATTTT. Protein product: CASSSWTSGSPSTDTQYF. Filled out from reference TRBV5-4 and TRBJ2-3, the complete variable domain reads ETGVTQSPTHLIKTRGQQVTLRCSSQSGHNTVSWYQQALGQGPQFIFQYYREEENGRGNFPPRFSGLQFPNYSSELNVNALELDDSALYLCASSSWTSGSPSTDTQYFGPGTRLTVL.

The J gene is TRBJ1-1, the V gene TRBV6-5; a possible D gene is TRBD1 (6 bases). Trimming removed 2 bases at V and 12 bases at J, with 16 bases between. Germline loops: CDR1 MNHEY, CDR2 SVGAGI. The CDR3 is 13 amino acids. CDR3 loop: CASSYQGSTGTFF. Written as DNA, the CDR3 is TGTGCCAGCAGTTACCAGGGGTCGACCGGGACTTTCTTT.